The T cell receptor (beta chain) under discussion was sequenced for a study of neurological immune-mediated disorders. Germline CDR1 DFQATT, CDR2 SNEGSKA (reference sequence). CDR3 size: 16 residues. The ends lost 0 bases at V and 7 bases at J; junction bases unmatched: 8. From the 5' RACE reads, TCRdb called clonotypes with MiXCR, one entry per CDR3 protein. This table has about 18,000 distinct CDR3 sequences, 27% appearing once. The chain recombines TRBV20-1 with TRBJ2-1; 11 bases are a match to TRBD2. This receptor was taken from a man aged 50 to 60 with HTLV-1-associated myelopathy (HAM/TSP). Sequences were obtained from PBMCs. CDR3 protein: CSARDPLAGVENEQFF. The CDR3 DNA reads TGCAGTGCTAGAGACCCACTAGCGGGAGTAGAAAATGAGCAGTTCTTC.